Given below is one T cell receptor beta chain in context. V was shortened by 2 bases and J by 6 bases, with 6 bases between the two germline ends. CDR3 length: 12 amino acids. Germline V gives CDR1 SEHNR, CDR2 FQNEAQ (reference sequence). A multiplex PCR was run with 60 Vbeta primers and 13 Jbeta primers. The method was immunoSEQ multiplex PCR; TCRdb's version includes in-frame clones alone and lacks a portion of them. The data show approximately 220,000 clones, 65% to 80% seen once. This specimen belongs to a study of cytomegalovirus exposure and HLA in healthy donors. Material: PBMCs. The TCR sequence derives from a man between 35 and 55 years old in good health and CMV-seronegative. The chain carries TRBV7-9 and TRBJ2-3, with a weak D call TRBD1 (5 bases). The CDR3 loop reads CASSLQGDTQYF. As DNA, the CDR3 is TGTGCCAGCAGCTTACAGGGCGATACGCAGTATTTT.